The rows below give T cell receptor beta chains drawn from one sample of a study of Graves' ophthalmopathy and Graves' hyperthyroidism. Each CDR3 protein is one row after TCRdb ran MiXCR on the multiplex PCR reads. This table has some 360,000 distinct CDR3 sequences, approximately 18% appearing once. The sequencing input was peripheral blood. The receptor source for this set is an adult woman with stable Graves' hyperthyroidism. Both conserved end residues are trimmed from each CDR3.

J | V | CDR3
TRBJ1-1 | TRBV6-1 | ASSRRQGGGTEAF
TRBJ2-5 | TRBV6-1 | ASRTLARQETQY
TRBJ2-6 | TRBV30 | AWRLQGAGANVLT
TRBJ2-5 | TRBV30 | AWSHPGLAEETQY
TRBJ1-2 | TRBV10-3 | AISFSSGTDNYGYT
TRBJ1-2 | TRBV20-1 | SAKRAAYGYT
TRBJ2-2 | TRBV12-3/TRBV12-4 | ASSFIQGTGELF
TRBJ2-7 | TRBV7-9 | ASSLVMQGLYEQY
TRBJ2-5 | TRBV14 | ASSQDRTGRETQY
TRBJ1-6 | TRBV20-1 | SARDRRRGDNSPLH
TRBJ2-7 | TRBV2 | ASISTRRVGEQY
TRBJ2-5 | TRBV29-1 | SVRDGGYQETQY
TRBJ1-2 | TRBV12-3/TRBV12-4 | ASRSSGQGYGYT
TRBJ1-2 | TRBV5-1 | ASSPQQGNYGYT
TRBJ2-7 | TRBV20-1 | SARETSGLYEQY
TRBJ2-1 | TRBV12-3/TRBV12-4 | ASSVTIEGLRNEKF
TRBJ2-5 | TRBV29-1 | SVHGRLQETQY
TRBJ2-2 | TRBV11-1 | ASSLNGGSLTGELW
TRBJ1-1 | TRBV12-3/TRBV12-4 | ASSSVRGRRTEAF
TRBJ2-5 | TRBV15 | ATSRTGTGEAQY
TRBJ2-6 | TRBV28 | ASLPRGVFFGANVLT
TRBJ2-5 | TRBV20-1 | SARGGYQETQY
TRBJ1-2 | TRBV7-2 | ASSLIPDGYT
TRBJ1-2 | TRBV6-1 | ASSAYPGEGYT
TRBJ2-5 | TRBV11-2 | ASSPRQGIGVETQY
TRBJ2-7 | TRBV29-1 | SVAGDISYEQY
TRBJ1-2 | TRBV30 | AWMGRGGEGGYGYT
TRBJ2-7 | TRBV11-1 | ASSFGGGQGAYEQY
TRBJ1-5 | TRBV18 | ASSPRQGTGQPQH
TRBJ1-6 | TRBV29-1 | SDLSDSPLH
TRBJ1-3 | TRBV12-3/TRBV12-4 | ASSRNTAAVTIY
TRBJ1-2 | TRBV27 | ASSIGTGNYGYT
TRBJ1-2 | TRBV27 | ASSFGLRGYGYT
TRBJ2-5 | TRBV28 | ASSLQSQETQY
TRBJ2-7 | TRBV19 | ASTRRGNSYEQY
TRBJ2-4 | TRBV5-1 | ASSLLLGQGTPTTKSIQY
TRBJ1-1 | TRBV7-8 | ASSLEGGNMNTEAF
TRBJ1-3 | TRBV9 | ASSVSDIGNTIY